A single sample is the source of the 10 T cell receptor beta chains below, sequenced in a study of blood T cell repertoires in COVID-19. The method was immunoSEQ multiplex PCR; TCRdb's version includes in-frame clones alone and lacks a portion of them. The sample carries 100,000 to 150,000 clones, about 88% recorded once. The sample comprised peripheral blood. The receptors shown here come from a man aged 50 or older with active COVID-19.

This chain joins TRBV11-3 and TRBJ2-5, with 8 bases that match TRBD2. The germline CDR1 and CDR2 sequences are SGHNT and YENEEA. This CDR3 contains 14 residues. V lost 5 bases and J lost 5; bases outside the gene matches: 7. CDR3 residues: CASSPLSGGETQYF. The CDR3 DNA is TGTGCCAGCAGCCCGTTGAGCGGGGGTGAGACCCAGTACTTC.

CDR3 sequence: CASSPGGDTGELFF. CDR3 nucleotide sequence: TGTGCCAGCAGCCCGGGAGGGGACACCGGGGAGCTGTTTTTT. J is TRBJ2-2 and V is TRBV3-1 (or the pseudogene TRBV3-2); 8 nucleotides align to TRBD2. J lost 3 bases, V lost 4 bases, and 1 base had no gene match. The CDR3 runs 14 residues. Germline V gene lookup returns CDR1 LGHDT and CDR2 YNNKEL (reference sequence).

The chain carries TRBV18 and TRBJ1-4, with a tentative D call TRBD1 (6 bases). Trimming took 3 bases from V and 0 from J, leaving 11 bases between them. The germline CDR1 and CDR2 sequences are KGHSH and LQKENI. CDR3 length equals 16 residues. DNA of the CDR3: TGTGCCAGCTCACCGCCAGGGGCTTCAACTAATGAAAAACTGTTTTTT. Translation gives CASSPPGASTNEKLFF.

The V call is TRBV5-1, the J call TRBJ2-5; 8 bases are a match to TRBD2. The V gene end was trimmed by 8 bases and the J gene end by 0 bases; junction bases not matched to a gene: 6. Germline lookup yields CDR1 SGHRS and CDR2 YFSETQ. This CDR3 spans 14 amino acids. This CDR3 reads CASSSGAYQETQYF. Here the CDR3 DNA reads TGCGCCAGTAGTAGCGGGGCGTACCAAGAGACCCAGTACTTC.

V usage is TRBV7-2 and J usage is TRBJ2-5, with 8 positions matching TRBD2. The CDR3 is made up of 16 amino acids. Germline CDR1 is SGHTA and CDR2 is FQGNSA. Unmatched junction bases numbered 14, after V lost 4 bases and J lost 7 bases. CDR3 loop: CASSSGSGRVLRTQYF. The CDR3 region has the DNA TGTGCCAGCAGCTCGGGGAGCGGGAGAGTTCTTCGGACCCAGTACTTC.

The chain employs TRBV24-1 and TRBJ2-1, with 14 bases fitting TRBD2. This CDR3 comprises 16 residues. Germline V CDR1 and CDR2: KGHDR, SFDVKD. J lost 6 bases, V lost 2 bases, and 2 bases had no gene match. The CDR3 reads CATSDSGTSGSNEQFF. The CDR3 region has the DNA TGTGCCACCAGTGATTCCGGGACTAGCGGGAGCAATGAGCAGTTCTTC.

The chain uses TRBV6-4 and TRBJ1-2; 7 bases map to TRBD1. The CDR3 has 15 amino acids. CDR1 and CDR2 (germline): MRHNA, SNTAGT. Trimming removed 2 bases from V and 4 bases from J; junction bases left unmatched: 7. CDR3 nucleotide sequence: TGTGCCAGCAGTGACGGTCCAGGGGGGTCCTATGGCTACACCTTC. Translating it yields CASSDGPGGSYGYTF.

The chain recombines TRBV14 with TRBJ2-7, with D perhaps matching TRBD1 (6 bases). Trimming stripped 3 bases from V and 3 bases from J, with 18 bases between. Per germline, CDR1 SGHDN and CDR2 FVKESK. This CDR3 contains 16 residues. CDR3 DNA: TGTGCCAGCAGCCAGCTAGGCAGGGGCCCTATCTACGAGCAGTACGTC. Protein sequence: CASSQLGRGPIYEQYV.

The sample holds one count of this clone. The CDR3 coding sequence is TGCGCCAGCAGCTTGGGTGGAGGCTCTGGGGCCAACGTCCTGACTTTC. This sequence encodes CASSLGGGSGANVLTF. The chain recombines TRBV5-1 with TRBJ2-6; TRBD2 might be the D (5 bases). Germline V gene sequence: CDR1 SGHRS, CDR2 YFSETQ. V was pared by 0 bases and J by 0 bases, with 7 bases between. The CDR3 is 16 amino acids. Variable domain in full (rest from reference TRBV5-1 and TRBJ2-6): KAGVTQTPRYLIKTRGQQVTLSCSPISGHRSVSWYQQTPGQGLQFLFEYFSETQRNKGNFPGRFSGRQFSNSRSEMNVSTLELGDSALYLCASSLGGGSGANVLTFGAGSRLTVL.

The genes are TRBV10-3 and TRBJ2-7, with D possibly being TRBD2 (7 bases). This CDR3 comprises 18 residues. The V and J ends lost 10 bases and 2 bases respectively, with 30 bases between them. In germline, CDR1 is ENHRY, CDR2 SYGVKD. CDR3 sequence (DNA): TGTGCCAGCTCCCAACCGGGGGGCTTTTGGGACCCGGCCTACGAGCAGTACTTC. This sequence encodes CASSQPGGFWDPAYEQYF.